The 32 T cell receptor beta chains in this list originate from one sample, sequenced in a study of OX40 agonist ivuxolimab in advanced cancers. Assay used: immunoSEQ multiplex PCR; TCRdb lists only in-frame clones, some missing. The sample has roughly 65,000 clones, approximately 90% seen once. This material consisted of CD4+ or CD8+ T cells sorted from blood, taken in a trial of the OX40 agonist ivuxolimab. The receptors here all came from an adult with an advanced solid tumor such as melanoma, head and neck, liver or kidney cancer.

The rearrangement uses TRBV5-4 and TRBJ2-2; no clear D gene. V lost 0 bases and J lost 0, with 6 bases in between. CDR1 is SGHNT, CDR2 YYREEE, per germline (reference sequence). The CDR3 has 15 residues. In DNA, the CDR3 is TGTGCCAGCAGCTTGGGCGTCTCGAACACCGGGGAGCTGTTTTTT. It yields the protein CASSLGVSNTGELFF.

The chain has TRBV20-1 and TRBJ1-2, with D unresolved. CDR1 and CDR2 from the germline V gene are DFQATT and SNEGSKA (reference sequence). V was shortened by 5 bases and J by 3 bases, with 7 bases between the two germline ends. The length of the CDR3 is 11 residues. The CDR3 region has the DNA TGCAGTGCTCCACTAGACTATGGCTACACCTTC. It yields the protein CSAPLDYGYTF.

The V gene is TRBV29-1, the J gene TRBJ1-3; D gene unclear. CDR3 length equals 14 residues. With 5 bases removed from V and 0 bases from J, the gap between germline ends came to 11 bases. CDR1 is SQVTM and CDR2 is ANQGSEA in the germline V gene. The CDR3 region has the DNA TGCAGCGTTTCCCAGGACCTCTCTGGAAACACCATATATTTT. Protein product: CSVSQDLSGNTIYF.

CDR3 amino acids: CASSGEDFGTIYF. The CDR3 DNA follows: TGCGCCAGCAGTGGGGAAGACTTCGGCACCATATATTTT. The chain joins TRBV10-2 to TRBJ1-3, with no clear D. CDR3 length: 13 residues. Trimming shortened V by 4 bases and J by 9 bases, and 13 bases separated the two germline ends. Germline CDR1 and CDR2: WSHSY and SAAADI.

This chain uses TRBV5-1 with TRBJ2-7, with D tentatively TRBD2 (5 bases). CDR3 length equals 12 residues. Deletions cut 4 bases from V and 3 bases from J, with 8 bases between. Looked up from germline, CDR1 is SGHRS and CDR2 is YFSETQ. The CDR3 DNA sequence: TGCGCCAGCAGCGACCGGGGCTACGAGCAGTACTTC. As protein: CASSDRGYEQYF.

This clone occurred once. The J gene is TRBJ1-2, the V gene TRBV21-1. TRBV21-1 is classified as a pseudogene. The CDR3 is made up of 14 amino acids. This CDR3 reads CASSKVVVNYGYTF. The CDR3 DNA follows: TGTGCCAGCAGCAAAGTTGTAGTCAACTATGGCTACACCTTC.

The CDR3 DNA follows: TGTGCCAGCAGCTTAGCTTGGAATAGCAATCAGCCCCAGCATTTT. Its protein is CASSLAWNSNQPQHF. The chain has TRBV7-2 and TRBJ1-5; D uncertain. Germline V gene sequence: CDR1 SGHTA, CDR2 FQGNSA. Trimming removed 0 bases from V and 0 bases from J, with 6 bases in between. The CDR3 is made up of 15 amino acids.

The chain carries TRBV4-1 and TRBJ1-1; D unclear. Germline V gene data show CDR1 as MGHRA and CDR2 as YSYEKL. This CDR3 comprises 14 residues. V lost 1 base to trimming and J lost 1 base, with 7 bases between them. This chain's CDR3 is CASSQVTANTEAFF. DNA for the CDR3: TGCGCCAGCAGCCAAGTTACAGCGAACACTGAAGCTTTCTTT.

This CDR3 reads CASKEGSLSNQPQHF. CDR3 nucleotides: TGTGCCAGCAAGGAAGGCAGCTTAAGCAATCAGCCCCAGCATTTT. V is TRBV2 and J is TRBJ1-5; unclear D gene. Trimming removed 7 bases at V and 1 base at J, with 14 bases between. Germline assignment: CDR1 SNHLY and CDR2 FYNNEI. The CDR3 has 15 residues.

This clone was observed a handful of times. The J gene is TRBJ1-1, the V gene TRBV6-5, with D perhaps matching TRBD1 (5 bases). The V and J ends lost 7 bases and 2 bases respectively, with 14 bases between them. This CDR3 region has 14 residues. Germline CDR1 MNHEY, CDR2 SVGAGI. The CDR3 bases are TGTGCCAGCACCCCAGGGACGTCTAACACTGAAGCTTTCTTT. It yields the protein CASTPGTSNTEAFF.

The chain has TRBV14 and TRBJ1-3; no reliable D call. The V and J ends lost 2 bases and 2 bases respectively, with 16 bases between them. The CDR3 has 17 residues. Germline lookup yields CDR1 SGHDN and CDR2 FVKESK. This CDR3 is CASSQRELIGAGNTIYF. The DNA for the CDR3 is TGTGCCAGCAGCCAAAGGGAACTTATTGGAGCTGGAAACACCATATATTTT.

The V gene is TRBV4-1, the J gene TRBJ2-5, with a possible D match to TRBD2 (5 bases). The CDR3 consists of 14 residues. Germline V gene lookup returns CDR1 MGHRA and CDR2 YSYEKL. Trimming stripped 6 bases from V and 2 bases from J, with 13 bases between. CDR3 DNA: TGCGCCAGCAGTCGAGCGGAGTCTCAAGAGACCCAGTACTTC. This sequence encodes CASSRAESQETQYF.

The rearrangement uses TRBV7-9 and TRBJ1-4; tentatively, D is TRBD1 (5 bases). The V and J ends lost 5 bases and 0 bases respectively, with 10 bases between them. The CDR3 is 15 amino acids. CDR1 is SEHNR and CDR2 is FQNEAQ in the germline V gene (reference sequence). CDR3 coding DNA: TGTGCCAGCAGCGGGGGAGCAGCAACTAATGAAAAACTGTTTTTT. It yields the protein CASSGGAATNEKLFF.

V gene TRBV5-5 combines with J gene TRBJ2-1, with a weak D call TRBD2 (5 bases). The CDR3 has 15 residues. V dropped 3 bases and J dropped 1 base, with 11 bases sitting between them. Germline values: CDR1 SGHKS, CDR2 YYEKEE (reference sequence). This CDR3 is CASSSLDRSYNEQFF. In nucleotides, the CDR3 is TGTGCCAGCAGCTCACTAGATAGGTCCTACAATGAGCAGTTCTTC.

This chain uses TRBV27 with TRBJ1-1, with 10 bases matching TRBD1. This CDR3 spans 17 amino acids. Germline V gene sequence: CDR1 MNHEY, CDR2 SMNVEV (reference sequence). V shed 5 bases and J 1 base; nucleotides not matched to a gene: 10. CDR3 coding DNA: TGTGCCAGCAGTCCGCGGACAGGGGGTATATCGAACACTGAAGCTTTCTTT. It specifies CASSPRTGGISNTEAFF.

The chain has TRBV11-2 and TRBJ2-1, with 7 bases that match TRBD2. The J segment lost 1 base and the V segment lost 3 bases, leaving 6 bases of the junction unmatched. This CDR3 has 16 residues. Germline V gene sequence: CDR1 SGHAT, CDR2 FQNNGV. The CDR3 bases are TGTGCCAGCAGCTTGACGGGAGGCCGTTCCTACAATGAGCAGTTCTTC. It yields the protein CASSLTGGRSYNEQFF.

The chain joins TRBV7-8 to TRBJ1-2; D is perhaps TRBD1 (6 bases). This CDR3 has 14 amino acids. V was shortened by 3 bases and J by 8 bases, with 16 bases between the two germline ends. The germline CDR1 and CDR2 sequences are SGHVS and FQNEAQ. The CDR3 DNA sequence: TGTGCCAGCAGCTTTGACCAAGGGACAAGAGGCTACACCTTC. It codes for CASSFDQGTRGYTF.

The rearrangement links TRBV6-1 to TRBJ2-1; 13 nucleotides line up with TRBD2. Germline assignment: CDR1 MNHNS and CDR2 SASEGT. The V and J ends lost 4 bases and 3 bases, in that order; junction bases with no gene match: 3. CDR3 size: 16 residues. The CDR3 DNA is TGTGCCAGCAGTGGGACTAGCGGGGGATTCTACAATGAGCAGTTCTTC. Its protein is CASSGTSGGFYNEQFF.

The V gene is TRBV5-6, the J gene TRBJ2-7, with D uncertain. V lost 5 bases, J lost 6 bases, and 12 bases lay in between. From germline, CDR1 is SGHDT and CDR2 YYEEEE. The CDR3 loop spans 12 amino acids. CDR3 loop: CASRADEGEQYF. The CDR3 DNA reads as TGTGCCAGCAGGGCGGATGAAGGCGAGCAGTACTTC.

This chain connects TRBV28 to TRBJ1-1, with 7 bases matching TRBD1. CDR1 and CDR2 from the germline V gene are MDHEN and SYDVKM. The CDR3 totals 16 residues. The ends lost 3 bases at V and 4 bases at J; junction bases unmatched: 11. CDR3 DNA sequence: TGTGCCAGCAGTTTCCCAGGGGGGGCGCAGGGCACTGAAGCTTTCTTT. Residues: CASSFPGGAQGTEAFF.

This clone was found once. This sequence joins TRBV19 and TRBJ1-5; 7 bases align to TRBD1. The CDR3 has 16 amino acids. The germline gives CDR1 LNHDA, CDR2 SQIVND (reference sequence). The J segment lost 5 bases and the V segment lost 7 bases, leaving 14 bases of the junction unmatched. In DNA, the CDR3 is TGTGCCAGTAAGAGGGGGACAGACATTCTCGATCAGCCCCAGCATTTT. It yields the protein CASKRGTDILDQPQHF.

The chain employs TRBV29-1 and TRBJ1-5; no clear D gene. CDR1 is SQVTM, CDR2 ANQGSEA, per germline. Trimming removed 4 bases from V and 4 bases from J, with 11 bases in between. There are 13 residues in the CDR3. The CDR3 DNA reads TGCAGCGTTGGTTGGGGAGCAAATCAGCCCCAGCATTTT. Its translation is CSVGWGANQPQHF.

The chain has TRBV5-1 and TRBJ1-1; D ambiguous. Germline values: CDR1 SGHRS, CDR2 YFSETQ. This CDR3 is built from 16 residues. Trimming left V 3 bases short and J 0 bases short, with 15 bases between. This chain's CDR3 is CASSYWPGSVNTEAFF. DNA of the CDR3: TGCGCCAGCAGCTATTGGCCCGGGTCTGTGAACACTGAAGCTTTCTTT.

CDR3 sequence: CASSVSDRGFLDDSPLHF. As DNA, the CDR3 is TGTGCCAGCAGTGTTTCGGACAGGGGATTTTTGGATGATTCACCCCTCCACTTT. V usage is TRBV2 and J usage is TRBJ1-6; 9 bases fit TRBD1. J was trimmed by 8 bases and V by 4 bases; bases with no gene match: 15. The CDR3 has 18 amino acids. Germline CDR1 SNHLY, CDR2 FYNNEI.

V and J are TRBV5-1 and TRBJ2-5; no reliable D call. Germline assignment: CDR1 SGHRS and CDR2 YFSETQ. Trimming removed 4 bases at V and 1 base at J, with 8 bases between. This CDR3 is 13 amino acids long. The CDR3 here is CASSRWGQETQYF. CDR3 nucleotides: TGCGCCAGCAGCCGGTGGGGCCAAGAGACCCAGTACTTC.

V and J are TRBV20-1 and TRBJ2-1, with D uncertain. Trimming removed 3 bases at V and 12 bases at J, with 12 bases between. Per germline, CDR1 DFQATT and CDR2 SNEGSKA (reference sequence). This CDR3 has 11 amino acids. CDR3 loop: CSASDGLAQFF. As DNA, the CDR3 is TGCAGTGCTAGTGATGGCCTGGCGCAGTTCTTC.

J is TRBJ2-1 and V is TRBV27; unclear D gene. Trimming pared 2 bases from V and 9 bases from J, leaving 17 bases between. CDR3 length equals 15 residues. Germline V CDR1 and CDR2: MNHEY, SMNVEV (reference sequence). CDR3 DNA: TGTGCCAGCAGTTTAACTGCGGCAGGTCGGGTTGAGCAGTTCTTC. Its protein is CASSLTAAGRVEQFF.

This chain uses TRBV9 with TRBJ1-2, with D perhaps matching TRBD1 (5 bases). V lost 4 bases and J lost 4, with 14 bases in between. The CDR3 is 14 amino acids. In germline, CDR1 is SGDLS, CDR2 YYNGEE. The CDR3 DNA reads TGTGCCAGCAGCCAGGGACCAGAATCCTATGGCTACACCTTC. Translating gives CASSQGPESYGYTF. Full variable domain (outside the CDR3, taken from reference TRBV9 and TRBJ1-2): DSGVTQTPKHLITATGQRVTLRCSPRSGDLSVYWYQQSLDQGLQFLIQYYNGEERAKGNILERFSAQQFPDLHSELNLSSLELGDSALYFCASSQGPESYGYTFGSGTRLTVV.

This chain joins TRBV2 and TRBJ2-6; 8 bases fit TRBD1. After removal of 8 bases from V and 0 bases from J, the junction contained 6 bases not matched to a gene. From germline, CDR1 is SNHLY and CDR2 FYNNEI. There are 16 residues in the CDR3. The CDR3: CASAGGWLSGANVLTF. The CDR3 DNA sequence: TGTGCCAGCGCAGGGGGCTGGCTCTCTGGGGCCAACGTCCTGACTTTC.

The chain joins TRBV10-1 to TRBJ2-7; D is possibly TRBD1 or TRBD2 (6 bases each). Germline V CDR1 and CDR2: WNHNN, SYGVQD (reference sequence). V was clipped by 4 bases and J by 6 bases, with 13 bases between them. This CDR3 comprises 13 residues. The CDR3 DNA reads TGCGCCAGCAGTGTGTACGGGGGCGGCGAGCAGTACTTC. Amino acids: CASSVYGGGEQYF.

The chain couples TRBV5-4 to TRBJ2-7; 8 bases are shared with TRBD1. Germline V gene sequence: CDR1 SGHNT, CDR2 YYREEE (reference sequence). V trimming: 4 bases; J trimming: 2 bases; junction bases outside the gene matches: 5. This CDR3 has 14 amino acids. CDR3 protein: CASSRDRRTYEQYF. In nucleotides, the CDR3 is TGTGCCAGCAGCAGGGACAGGCGGACCTACGAGCAGTACTTC.

The rearrangement uses TRBV6-1 and TRBJ2-5; TRBD2 matches at 7 bases. Losses at the gene ends were 5 bases for V and 0 bases for J; bases not matched to a gene: 3. The germline CDR1 and CDR2 sequences are MNHNS and SASEGT. There are 14 residues in the CDR3. The CDR3 region is CASSSGTNQETQYF. In nucleotides, the CDR3 is TGTGCCAGCAGTTCCGGGACTAACCAAGAGACCCAGTACTTC.